The present T cell receptor (beta chain) was sequenced within a study of OX40 agonist ivuxolimab in advanced cancers. Study summary: Patient treatment consisted of intravenous ivuxolimab administration every 2 weeks at 0.01 to 10 mg/kg. There were three patients with partial responses, one having hepatocellular carcinoma and two cutaneous melanoma.

The CDR3 is 13 amino acids. Germline trimming cut 5 bases from V and 4 bases from J; bases unmatched to any gene: 5. The germline V gene has CDR1 SGHRS and CDR2 YFSETQ. Produced via immunoSEQ multiplex PCR; TCRdb's table is partial and in-frame only. The data contain about 100,000 clones, about 91% of them singletons. No patient had autoimmune disease or received systemic immunosuppression. The clonotype comes from an adult with an advanced solid tumor such as melanoma, head and neck, liver or kidney cancer. The material was CD4+ or CD8+ T cells sorted from blood, obtained in a trial of the OX40 agonist ivuxolimab. V is TRBV5-1 and J is TRBJ1-1; 7 nucleotides match TRBD1. The CDR3 DNA is TGCGCCAGCAGAGCGCAGGGGGGCACTGAAGCTTTCTTT. Its protein is CASRAQGGTEAFF. The variable domain in full, completed from reference TRBV5-1 and TRBJ1-1, reads KAGVTQTPRYLIKTRGQQVTLSCSPISGHRSVSWYQQTPGQGLQFLFEYFSETQRNKGNFPGRFSGRQFSNSRSEMNVSTLELGDSALYLCASRAQGGTEAFFGQGTRLTVV.